This TCR beta chain was recovered during a study of PD-L1 blockade in urothelial cancer. About the study: Bladder-origin urothelial cancer in males covered most of the roughly 29 patients. Before enrollment, 0 to 3 chemotherapy regimens had been given to patients.

The germline CDR1 and CDR2 sequences are SGHRS and YFSETQ. Trimming at V came to 0 bases and at J to 2 bases, leaving 9 bases not matched to a gene. CDR3 length: 18 residues. TCRdb keeps only in-frame clones here, not all; method: immunoSEQ multiplex PCR. Of about 87,000 clones listed, 89% are singletons. Time point reported: pretreatment peripheral blood. Urothelial carcinoma, locally advanced or metastatic, affected the patients. This clonotype was obtained from an elderly woman with urothelial cancer. V and J are TRBV5-1 and TRBJ2-1; 9 bases agree with TRBD2. This material consisted of PBMCs, taken around atezolizumab (anti-PD-L1) treatment. In DNA form, the CDR3 reads TGCGCCAGCAGCTTGGAGGCGGGAGGGCCATACACCTACAATGAGCAGTTCTTC. This encodes CASSLEAGGPYTYNEQFF.